This record covers a single T cell receptor (beta chain). Its specificity is unknown. This record belongs to a study of CD8 T cells in ankylosing spondylitis. V gave up 3 bases and J gave up 4 bases, with 18 bases separating them. Germline-derived CDR1 and CDR2 are DFQATT and SNEGSKA (reference sequence). This CDR3 comprises 15 residues. Study results and caveats: Ankylosing spondylitis blood appeared to carry a characteristic TCR beta motif of roughly eight highly homologous variants.

TCR beta libraries were made by quantitative 5'-RACE with molecular barcodes. From the 5' RACE reads, TCRdb called clonotypes with MiXCR, one entry per CDR3 protein. Found here are approximately 25,000 distinct CDR3 sequences, roughly 7.3% of them singletons; the top ten hold under 35%. The sequence was obtained from a male donor with ankylosing spondylitis or in good health (not recorded which). Specimen: blood. This sequence joins TRBV20-1 and TRBJ2-5; maybe TRBD2 (7 bases). The CDR3 coding sequence is TGCAGTGCTAGTTGGGGGGGGGCGCTTTCAGAGACCCAGTACTTC. Protein product: CSASWGGALSETQYF.